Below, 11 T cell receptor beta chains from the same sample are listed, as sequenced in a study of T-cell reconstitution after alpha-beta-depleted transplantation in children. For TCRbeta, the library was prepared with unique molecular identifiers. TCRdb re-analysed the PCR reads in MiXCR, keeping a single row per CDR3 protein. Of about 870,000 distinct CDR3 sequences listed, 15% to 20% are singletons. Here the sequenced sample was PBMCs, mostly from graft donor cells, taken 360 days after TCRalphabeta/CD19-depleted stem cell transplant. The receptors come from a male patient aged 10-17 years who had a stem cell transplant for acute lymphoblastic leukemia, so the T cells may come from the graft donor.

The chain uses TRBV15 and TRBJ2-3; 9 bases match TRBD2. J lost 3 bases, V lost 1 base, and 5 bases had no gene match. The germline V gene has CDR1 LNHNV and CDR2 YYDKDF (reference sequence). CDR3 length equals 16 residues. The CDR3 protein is CATSRVAGVGTDTQYF. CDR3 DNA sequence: TGTGCCACCAGCAGAGTAGCGGGAGTCGGTACAGATACGCAGTATTTT.

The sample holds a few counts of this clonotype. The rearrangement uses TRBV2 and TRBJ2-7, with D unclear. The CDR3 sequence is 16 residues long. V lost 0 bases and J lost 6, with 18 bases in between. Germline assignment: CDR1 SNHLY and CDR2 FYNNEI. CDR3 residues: CASSEAPLGPGAEQYF. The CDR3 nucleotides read TGTGCCAGCAGTGAAGCCCCCCTCGGGCCCGGCGCCGAGCAGTACTTC.

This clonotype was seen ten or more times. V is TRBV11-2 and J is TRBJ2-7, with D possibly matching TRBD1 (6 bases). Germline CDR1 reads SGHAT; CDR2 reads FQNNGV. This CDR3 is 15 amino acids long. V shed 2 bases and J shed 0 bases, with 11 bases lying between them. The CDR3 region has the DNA TGTGCCAGCAGCTTAACCGGGACAACCTCCTACGAGCAGTACTTC. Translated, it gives CASSLTGTTSYEQYF.

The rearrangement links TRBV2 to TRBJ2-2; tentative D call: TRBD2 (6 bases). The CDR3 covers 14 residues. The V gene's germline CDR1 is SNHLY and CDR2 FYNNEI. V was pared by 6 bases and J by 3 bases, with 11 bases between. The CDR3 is CASREGLYTGELFF. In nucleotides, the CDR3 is TGTGCCAGCAGGGAGGGCCTGTACACCGGGGAGCTGTTTTTT.

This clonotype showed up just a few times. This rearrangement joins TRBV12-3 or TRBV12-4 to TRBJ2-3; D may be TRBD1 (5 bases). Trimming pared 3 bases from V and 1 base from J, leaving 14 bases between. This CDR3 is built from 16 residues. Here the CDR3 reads CASSFGRGRGTDTQYF. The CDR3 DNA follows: TGTGCCAGCAGTTTTGGAAGGGGAAGGGGCACAGATACGCAGTATTTT.

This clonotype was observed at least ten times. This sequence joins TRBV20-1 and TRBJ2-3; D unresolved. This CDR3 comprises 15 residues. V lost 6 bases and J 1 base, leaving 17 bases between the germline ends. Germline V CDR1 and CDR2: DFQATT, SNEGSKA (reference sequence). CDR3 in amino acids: CSATFLRWGTDTQYF. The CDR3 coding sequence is TGCAGTGCCACCTTCTTGCGGTGGGGCACAGATACGCAGTATTTT.

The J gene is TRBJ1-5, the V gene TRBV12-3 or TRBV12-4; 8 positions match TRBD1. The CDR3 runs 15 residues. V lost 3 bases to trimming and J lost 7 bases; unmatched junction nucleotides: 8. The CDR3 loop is CASSFGRGHEQPQHF. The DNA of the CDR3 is TGTGCCAGCAGTTTTGGCAGGGGGCATGAACAGCCCCAGCATTTT.

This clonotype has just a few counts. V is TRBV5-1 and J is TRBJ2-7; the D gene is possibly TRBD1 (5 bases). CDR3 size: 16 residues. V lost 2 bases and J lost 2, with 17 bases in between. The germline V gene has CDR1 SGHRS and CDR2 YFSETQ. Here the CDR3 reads CASSFPTGIKAYEQYF. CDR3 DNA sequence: TGCGCCAGCAGCTTCCCAACAGGCATTAAGGCCTACGAGCAGTACTTC.

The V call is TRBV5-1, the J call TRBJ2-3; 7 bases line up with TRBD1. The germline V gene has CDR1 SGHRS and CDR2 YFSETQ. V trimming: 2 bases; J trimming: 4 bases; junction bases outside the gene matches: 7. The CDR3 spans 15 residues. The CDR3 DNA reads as TGCGCCAGCAGCTTATCGACAGGGATTGCAGATACGCAGTATTTT. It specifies CASSLSTGIADTQYF.

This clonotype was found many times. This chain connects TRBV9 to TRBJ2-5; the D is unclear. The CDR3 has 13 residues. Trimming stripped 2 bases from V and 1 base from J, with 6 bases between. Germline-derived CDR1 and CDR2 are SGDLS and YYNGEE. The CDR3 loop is CASSVDFQETQYF. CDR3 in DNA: TGTGCCAGCAGCGTGGATTTCCAAGAGACCCAGTACTTC.

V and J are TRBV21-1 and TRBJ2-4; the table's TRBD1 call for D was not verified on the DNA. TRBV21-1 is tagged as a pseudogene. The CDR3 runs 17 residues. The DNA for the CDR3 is TGTGCCAGCAGCAAATTTGGAAGGACCCCTGCCAAAAACATTCAGTACTTC. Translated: CASSKFGRTPAKNIQYF.